These 31 T cell receptor beta chains were all obtained from the same sample, sequenced in a study of T-cell memory formation after mild COVID-19 (dated by TCRdb to the early 2020s). The library was produced with 5' RACE. Sequencing took place on an Illumina NovaSeq 6000. TCRdb cleaned the public reads at Q25 with fastp, built clones with MiXCR and kept in-frame beta chains. Each entry merges the rows of one CDR3 protein and shows their most common DNA and genes. Across this sample there are about 560,000 distinct CDR3 sequences, with roughly 20% seen only once. Together, the top ten hold about 8.4% of the sample. Sequencing was carried out using PBMCs or a T cell subset sorted from them (not recorded which). The source of these receptors is an adult woman who had mild COVID-19 (a few samples of this study predate the infection). The sample titles of this study are shuffled in the database, so cell type and time point are left out; the donor was told from shared clones.

This rearrangement joins TRBV7-2 to TRBJ2-1; D not resolved. CDR3 length: 13 residues. Germline-derived CDR1 and CDR2 are SGHTA and FQGNSA. V dropped 2 bases and J dropped 3 bases, with 5 bases sitting between them. In DNA form, the CDR3 reads TGTGCCAGCAGCTTAAATAACTACAATGAGCAGTTCTTC. The encoded protein is CASSLNNYNEQFF.

The chain recombines TRBV12-3 or TRBV12-4 with TRBJ2-1; 7 bases fit TRBD1. The CDR3 length is 13 residues. The V and J ends lost 9 bases and 7 bases, in that order; junction bases with no gene match: 9. The CDR3 spells CASTGTEENEQFF. The CDR3 DNA follows: TGTGCCAGTACCGGGACAGAAGAAAATGAGCAGTTCTTC.

This clonotype was counted between two and nine times. The chain uses TRBV19 and TRBJ2-1; the match to TRBD1 covers 8 bases. Per germline, CDR1 LNHDA and CDR2 SQIVND (reference sequence). V shed 7 bases and J 2 bases; nucleotides not matched to a gene: 7. This CDR3 has 15 residues. CDR3 in DNA: TGTGCCAGTAACATCGACAGGGGACCCTACAATGAGCAGTTCTTC. Amino acids: CASNIDRGPYNEQFF.

The rearrangement joins TRBV14 to TRBJ1-1; D perhaps matches TRBD1 (5 bases). Per germline, CDR1 SGHDN and CDR2 FVKESK. The CDR3 is made up of 13 amino acids. The V and J ends lost 5 bases and 6 bases respectively, with 13 bases between them. The CDR3 loop is CASSVGGWAEAFF. For the CDR3, the DNA is TGTGCCAGCAGCGTCGGGGGATGGGCTGAAGCTTTCTTT.

In this sample, this clonotype turned up a few times. This chain joins TRBV2 and TRBJ1-1, with TRBD1 matching over 7 bases. The CDR3 is 12 residues long. V shed 4 bases and J 13 bases; nucleotides not matched to a gene: 9. Germline V CDR1 and CDR2: SNHLY, FYNNEI. The CDR3 here is CASSVGTEDDFF. CDR3 in DNA: TGTGCCAGCAGTGTCGGGACAGAGGATGATTTCTTT. Full variable domain (missing parts from reference TRBV2 and TRBJ1-1): EPEVTQTPSHQVTQMGQEVILRCVPISNHLYFYWYRQILGQKVEFLVSFYNNEISEKSEIFDDQFSVERPDGSNFTLKIRSTKLEDSAMYFCASSVGTEDDFFGQGTRLTVV.

The chain joins TRBV29-1 to TRBJ2-1; 8 nucleotides agree with TRBD2. This CDR3 contains 17 residues. Germline V gene data show CDR1 as SQVTM and CDR2 as ANQGSEA. The V gene end was trimmed by 4 bases and the J gene end by 8 bases; junction bases not matched to a gene: 19. The CDR3 reads CSVGGFSSGGRLDEQFF. In nucleotides, the CDR3 is TGCAGCGTTGGGGGGTTCTCGAGTGGCGGGAGGCTCGATGAGCAGTTCTTC.

This clonotype was seen more than once but under ten times. The J gene is TRBJ1-1, the V gene TRBV7-9; perhaps TRBD1 as D (6 bases). V lost 5 bases to trimming and J lost 3 bases, with 19 bases between them. The CDR3 sequence is 16 residues long. CDR1 and CDR2 (germline): SEHNR, FQNEAQ (reference sequence). The chain's CDR3 is CASSPRRGIRDTEAFF. As DNA, the CDR3 is TGTGCCAGCAGCCCTAGAAGGGGGATTCGGGACACTGAAGCTTTCTTT.

The chain links TRBV25-1 to TRBJ2-3; the D is unclear. The germline CDR1 and CDR2 sequences are MGHDK and SYGVNS. V was cut by 4 bases and J by 6 bases, with 5 bases left in between. This CDR3 has 11 residues. CDR3 coding DNA: TGTGCCAGCAGTGTGGTCGATACGCAGTATTTT. Protein product: CASSVVDTQYF. Together with reference TRBV25-1 and TRBJ2-3, the CDR3 gives the full variable domain: EADIYQTPRYLVIGTGKKITLECSQTMGHDKMYWYQQDPGMELHLIHYSYGVNSTEKGDLSSESTVSRIRTEHFPLTLESARPSHTSQYLCASSVVDTQYFGPGTRLTVL.

The sample holds many counts of this clonotype. V usage is TRBV4-1 and J usage is TRBJ2-3; 8 positions agree with TRBD1. Looked up from germline, CDR1 is MGHRA and CDR2 is YSYEKL. This CDR3 comprises 17 residues. The ends lost 1 base at V and 4 bases at J; junction bases unmatched: 10. The DNA of the CDR3 is TGCGCCAGCAGCCAAGGATCGGGGGACAGGTCGGCAGATACGCAGTATTTT. Its translation: CASSQGSGDRSADTQYF.

This clonotype appeared a few times. V gene TRBV5-6 combines with J gene TRBJ1-1; D gene ambiguous. The CDR3 runs 13 residues. Trimming removed 4 bases at V and 3 bases at J, with 10 bases between. In germline, CDR1 is SGHDT, CDR2 YYEEEE. This CDR3 reads CASSLSDYTEAFF. CDR3 bases: TGTGCCAGCAGCCTGTCGGACTACACTGAAGCTTTCTTT.

This chain links TRBV9 with TRBJ2-3, with TRBD2 matching over 15 bases. This CDR3 contains 17 residues. The germline V gene encodes CDR1 SGDLS and CDR2 YYNGEE. J was trimmed by 6 bases and V by 3 bases; bases with no gene match: 8. Here the CDR3 DNA reads TGTGCCAGCAGCGCGATGGGACTAGCGGGGGGCCTCGATACGCAGTATTTT. This gives the protein CASSAMGLAGGLDTQYF. The variable domain in full, completed from reference TRBV9 and TRBJ2-3, reads DSGVTQTPKHLITATGQRVTLRCSPRSGDLSVYWYQQSLDQGLQFLIQYYNGEERAKGNILERFSAQQFPDLHSELNLSSLELGDSALYFCASSAMGLAGGLDTQYFGPGTRLTVL.

This clonotype was counted between two and nine times. The chain has TRBV12-3 or TRBV12-4 and TRBJ2-1; D possibly matches TRBD1 or TRBD2 (6 bases each). Deletions cut 5 bases from V and 6 bases from J, with 20 bases between. This CDR3 is built from 16 residues. CDR3 in amino acids: CASSPTGTHHINEQFF. The CDR3 coding sequence is TGTGCCAGCAGTCCAACAGGGACTCATCACATCAATGAGCAGTTCTTC.

The chain has TRBV24-1 and TRBJ2-2; D gene uncertain. Trimming removed 9 bases at V and 1 base at J, with 8 bases between. CDR1 KGHDR and CDR2 SFDVKD come from the germline V gene. The CDR3 spans 13 residues. CDR3 sequence reads: CATSSENTGELFF. The CDR3 DNA sequence: TGTGCCACCTCCAGCGAGAACACCGGGGAGCTGTTTTTT.

This chain joins TRBV7-6 and TRBJ2-7; D may be TRBD1 (6 bases). This CDR3 is 17 amino acids long. The V gene lost 0 bases and the J gene lost 2 bases, with 17 bases spanning the gap. Germline V gene lookup returns CDR1 SGHVS and CDR2 FNYEAQ. Written as DNA, the CDR3 is TGTGCCAGCAGCTTAGCGACTCCGGGACAACCTGCCTACGAGCAGTACTTC. Translation gives CASSLATPGQPAYEQYF.

Only a few counts were recorded for this clonotype. The chain couples TRBV3-1 to TRBJ1-1; the D gene is possibly TRBD1 (5 bases). Germline values: CDR1 LGHDT, CDR2 YNNKEL (reference sequence). CDR3 size: 14 residues. V gave up 3 bases and J gave up 6 bases, with 14 bases separating them. The CDR3 DNA reads TGTGCCAGCAGCCATCAGAGGGGAAGGTCTGAAGCTTTCTTT. Protein sequence: CASSHQRGRSEAFF.

V gene TRBV5-1 combines with J gene TRBJ2-5, with D perhaps matching TRBD1 (6 bases). The CDR3 has 15 residues. The V gene lost 4 bases and the J gene lost 1 base, with 14 bases spanning the gap. Germline V lookup: CDR1 SGHRS, CDR2 YFSETQ. The CDR3 DNA sequence: TGCGCCAGCAGCCCGGACAGACCCTCCCAAGAGACCCAGTACTTC. As protein: CASSPDRPSQETQYF.

V is TRBV12-3 or TRBV12-4 and J is TRBJ2-6; D perhaps matches TRBD1 (5 bases). The CDR3 is 17 residues long. V lost 7 bases, J lost 0 bases, and 16 bases lay in between. CDR3 coding DNA: TGTGCCAGCACTCCAGGGTTGGGTAGCTCTGGGGCCAACGTCCTGACTTTC. Translation: CASTPGLGSSGANVLTF.

This clonotype came up a few times. V and J are TRBV4-1 and TRBJ2-1; 10 bases agree with TRBD2. CDR3 length: 17 residues. The germline V gene encodes CDR1 MGHRA and CDR2 YSYEKL. Trimming took 0 bases from V and 9 from J; bases not matched to a gene: 11. CDR3 nucleotide sequence: TGCGCCAGCAGCCAAGATCCTGCTAGCGGGGGTTTGAGTGAGCAGTTCTTC. Protein: CASSQDPASGGLSEQFF.

The CDR3 spells CAISRGTANTEAFF. The CDR3, as DNA: TGTGCCATCAGTCGGGGGACAGCGAACACTGAAGCTTTCTTT. The chain carries TRBV10-3 and TRBJ1-1; 7 bases match TRBD1. Germline V gene sequence: CDR1 ENHRY, CDR2 SYGVKD. The CDR3 covers 14 residues. Germline trimming cut 5 bases from V and 1 base from J; bases unmatched to any gene: 4.

This clonotype was counted between two and nine times. This sequence joins TRBV6-2 or TRBV6-3 and TRBJ2-7; D not resolved. Germline V gives CDR1 MNHEY, CDR2 SVGEGT. V was shortened by 4 bases and J by 9 bases, with 16 bases between the two germline ends. The length of the CDR3 is 13 residues. In DNA, the CDR3 is TGTGCCAGCAGTTCCCCCGCCCCGCTAAGGCAGTACTTC. This codes for CASSSPAPLRQYF.

This clonotype was counted only a few times. V is TRBV5-1 and J is TRBJ1-2, with a weak D call TRBD1 (6 bases). Germline CDR1 is SGHRS and CDR2 is YFSETQ. Trimming cost V 4 bases and J 4 bases, with 20 bases left between them. The CDR3 spans 16 residues. The CDR3 region is CASSPQAPGQSYGYTF. DNA for the CDR3: TGCGCCAGCAGCCCCCAAGCCCCGGGACAAAGCTATGGCTACACCTTC.

This chain links TRBV4-3 with TRBJ1-1; 9 bases map to TRBD1. This CDR3 has 16 residues. The V gene end was trimmed by 1 base and the J gene end by 3 bases; junction bases not matched to a gene: 6. Per the germline V gene, CDR1 is LGHNA and CDR2 is YSLEER. The CDR3 region has the DNA TGCGCCAGCAGCCAAGCGGAGGGACAGGGAGACACTGAAGCTTTCTTT. This gives the protein CASSQAEGQGDTEAFF.

This rearrangement joins TRBV6-5 to TRBJ1-2; no reliable D call. Trimming stripped 6 bases from V and 2 bases from J, with 10 bases between. CDR3 length: 13 residues. In germline, CDR1 is MNHEY, CDR2 SVGAGI. This chain's CDR3 is CASRRAYNYGYTF. The CDR3 nucleotides are TGTGCCAGCAGAAGGGCCTACAACTATGGCTACACCTTC.

The J gene is TRBJ2-1, the V gene TRBV20-1; 9 positions agree with TRBD2. The CDR3 contains 16 residues. The germline gives CDR1 DFQATT, CDR2 SNEGSKA (reference sequence). The J segment lost 5 bases and the V segment lost 0 bases, leaving 8 bases of the junction unmatched. The CDR3 sequence is CSARDRSGSLDNEQFF. The DNA of the CDR3 is TGCAGTGCTAGAGATCGTAGCGGGAGTTTAGACAATGAGCAGTTCTTC.

This clonotype appeared a few times. The V call is TRBV18, the J call TRBJ1-2; D is unclear. CDR3 length equals 15 residues. V gave up 3 bases and J gave up 7 bases, with 18 bases separating them. Germline CDR1 reads KGHSH; CDR2 reads LQKENI. The DNA of the CDR3 is TGTGCCAGCTCACCGGGAGGGCAGGACGCTTCTGGCTACACCTTC. Protein sequence: CASSPGGQDASGYTF. Using reference TRBV18 and TRBJ1-2 for the parts outside the CDR3, the full variable domain is NAGVMQNPRHLVRRRGQEARLRCSPMKGHSHVYWYRQLPEEGLKFMVYLQKENIIDESGMPKERFSAEFPKEGPSILRIQQVVRGDSAAYFCASSPGGQDASGYTFGSGTRLTVV.

The CDR3 sequence is CASSYSRGQGYNEQFF. The CDR3 DNA reads TGTGCCAGCAGTTACTCCCGGGGACAGGGCTACAATGAGCAGTTCTTC. The V gene is TRBV6-2 or TRBV6-3, the J gene TRBJ2-1, with 9 bases fitting TRBD1. Germline V gene data show CDR1 as MNHEY and CDR2 as SVGEGT. The CDR3 length is 16 residues. The junction had 3 bases not matched to a gene; V was cut back by 0 bases and J by 3 bases.

The chain is built from TRBV4-1 and TRBJ1-2; 8 bases map to TRBD1. This CDR3 is built from 15 residues. Germline V gives CDR1 MGHRA, CDR2 YSYEKL. With V trimmed by 0 bases and J by 8 bases, 8 bases remained unmatched. CDR3 sequence: CASSQDRAGGLGYTF. Here the CDR3 DNA reads TGCGCCAGCAGCCAAGATAGGGCAGGGGGCCTGGGCTACACCTTC.

The rearrangement links TRBV7-2 to TRBJ1-1; 8 nucleotides agree with TRBD1. V lost 4 bases, J lost 6 bases, and 7 bases stayed unmatched. Per the germline V gene, CDR1 is SGHTA and CDR2 is FQGNSA. The CDR3 covers 14 residues. CDR3 residues: CASSWGQVGAEAFF. Written as DNA, the CDR3 is TGTGCCAGCAGCTGGGGACAGGTCGGGGCTGAAGCTTTCTTT.

J is TRBJ2-5 and V is TRBV7-9, with D unresolved. CDR1 SEHNR and CDR2 FQNEAQ come from the germline V gene (reference sequence). V was shortened by 5 bases and J by 4 bases, with 11 bases between the two germline ends. The CDR3 has 13 residues. In nucleotides, the CDR3 is TGTGCCAGCAGCATACCGGGCCCAGAGACCCAGTACTTC. Translated, it gives CASSIPGPETQYF.

V is TRBV7-9 and J is TRBJ1-2; D uncertain. The CDR3 sequence is 13 residues long. Germline V gene sequence: CDR1 SEHNR, CDR2 FQNEAQ (reference sequence). V was pared by 2 bases and J by 7 bases, with 11 bases between. The CDR3 DNA reads as TGTGCCAGCAGCTTAATAGCCGATCCTGGCTACACCTTC. Translating it yields CASSLIADPGYTF.

V usage is TRBV4-2 and J usage is TRBJ2-1, with unresolved D. V was pared by 0 bases and J by 7 bases, with 1 base between. CDR3 length: 11 amino acids. Germline V gene sequence: CDR1 LGHNA, CDR2 YNFKEQ. CDR3 DNA: TGTGCCAGCAGCCAAGAGAATGAGCAGTTCTTC. Translation gives CASSQENEQFF.